The 14 T cell receptor beta chains listed next were all sequenced from one sample in a study of T cells expressing NK-cell markers. TCRdb derives one entry per CDR3 protein from the 5' RACE reads, leaving out DNA. The sample table includes about 460,000 distinct CDR3 sequences. Sequenced sample: blood T cells: a sorted CD56 or NKG2C T cell subset, CD4+ or CD8+ T cells, or bulk PBMC T cells (not recorded which). The receptors shown here come from a woman aged 45-60 years in good health.

The J gene is TRBJ2-1, the V gene TRBV9; TCRdb's D gene call, TRBD2, goes unchecked for lack of DNA. In germline, CDR1 is SGDLS, CDR2 YYNGEE. The CDR3 has 16 amino acids. The chain's CDR3 is CASSVGLAGAVGEQFF.

The genes are TRBV3-1 and TRBJ1-2; the TRBD1 assignment by TCRdb is unverifiable without DNA. In germline, CDR1 is LGHDT, CDR2 YNNKEL (reference sequence). This CDR3 is 17 amino acids long. CDR3 residues: CASSRKGPGGRGSGYTF. The full variable domain, completed using reference TRBV3-1 and TRBJ1-2, is DTAVSQTPKYLVTQMGNDKSIKCEQNLGHDTMYWYKQDSKKFLKIMFSYNNKELIINETVPNRFSPKSPDKAHLNLHINSLELGDSAVYFCASSRKGPGGRGSGYTFGSGTRLTVV.

The rearrangement joins TRBV4-1 to TRBJ1-3. Germline CDR1 reads MGHRA; CDR2 reads YSYEKL. The CDR3 extends over 16 amino acids. The CDR3 region is CASSHPFESIGNTIYF.

V is TRBV11-2 and J is TRBJ1-6. The CDR3 consists of 15 residues. CDR1 is SGHAT and CDR2 is FQNNGV in the germline V gene. The CDR3 loop reads CASSPAGHSNSPLHF.

The rearrangement uses TRBV2 and TRBJ2-3; no DNA is available, so the TRBD2 call from TCRdb remains unchecked. Germline V CDR1 and CDR2: SNHLY, FYNNEI. This CDR3 spans 17 amino acids. The CDR3 is CASSGQITSGRADTQYF.

The chain combines TRBV21-1 with TRBJ2-2; TCRdb reports TRBD2, a call that lacks DNA to check it against. TRBV21-1 corresponds to a pseudogene. The CDR3 is 17 residues long. Here the CDR3 reads CASSQLAGGTNTGELFF.

The chain combines TRBV9 with TRBJ1-2. The CDR3 is made up of 13 amino acids. CDR1 is SGDLS and CDR2 is YYNGEE in the germline V gene. CDR3 region: CASSVADNYGYTF.

The chain combines TRBV2 with TRBJ1-1. CDR1 is SNHLY and CDR2 is FYNNEI in the germline V gene. The CDR3 length is 15 residues. This CDR3 reads CASSIRTAGGREAFF.

V is TRBV14 and J is TRBJ2-5; TCRdb lists TRBD2, though no DNA is available to test this call. Germline CDR1 and CDR2: SGHDN and FVKESK. CDR3 length: 13 amino acids. The CDR3 reads CASSQVWRETQYF.

The chain links TRBV4-1 to TRBJ2-7; TCRdb names TRBD2, which stays unverified in the absence of DNA. This CDR3 is built from 19 residues. CDR1 is MGHRA, CDR2 YSYEKL, per germline. The CDR3 sequence: CASSQGASGRGVGDPNQYF.

The rearrangement uses TRBV10-3 and TRBJ2-3; lacking DNA, the TRBD2 call made by TCRdb goes unchecked. Looked up from germline, CDR1 is ENHRY and CDR2 is SYGVKD. This CDR3 contains 18 residues. The CDR3 spells CAISETIGPSGSTDTQYF.

The genes are TRBV7-9 and TRBJ2-3; checking the TCRdb D call of TRBD2 is not possible without DNA. This CDR3 is built from 16 residues. Germline-derived CDR1 and CDR2 are SEHNR and FQNEAQ (reference sequence). CDR3 residues: CASSLGDRSDPDTQYF.

The chain has TRBV12-3 or TRBV12-4 and TRBJ1-3. This CDR3 has 14 amino acids. CDR3 residues: CASSSLALGNTIYF.

V and J are TRBV3-1 and TRBJ2-1; the D call of TRBD1 rests on TCRdb alone, since no DNA is present to check it. CDR3 length: 17 amino acids. The germline gives CDR1 LGHDT, CDR2 YNNKEL (reference sequence). CDR3 protein: CASSQDGLGTFFNEQFF.